The 5 T cell receptor beta chains below come from one sample, sequenced in a study of human T cells and chemical hapten exposure. Whole blood, unfractionated, served as the material for total RNA extraction. TCRdb itself ran the 5' RACE reads through MiXCR, one entry per CDR3 protein. The sample includes roughly 81,000 distinct CDR3 sequences, approximately 15% seen only once; the top ten take under 7.5%. All receptors come from a female donor in good health.

This clonotype was recorded many times. V and J are TRBV7-8 and TRBJ1-2, with D unclear. Trimming left V 1 base short and J 8 bases short, with 11 bases between. CDR3 length: 13 residues. CDR1 SGHVS and CDR2 FQNEAQ come from the germline V gene. CDR3 protein: CASSLGLSEGYTF. The CDR3, as DNA: TGTGCCAGCAGCTTAGGACTCTCAGAGGGCTACACCTTC. Full variable domain (outside the CDR3, taken from reference TRBV7-8 and TRBJ1-2): GAGVSQSPRYKVAKRGQDVALRCDPISGHVSLFWYQQALGQGPEFLTYFQNEAQLDKSGLPSDRFFAERPEGSVSTLKIQRTQQEDSAVYLCASSLGLSEGYTFGSGTRLTVV.

The genes are TRBV20-1 and TRBJ1-1; 7 bases match TRBD1. The germline V gene has CDR1 DFQATT and CDR2 SNEGSKA (reference sequence). The CDR3 loop spans 15 amino acids. Germline trimming cut 0 bases from V and 5 bases from J; bases unmatched to any gene: 9. CDR3 sequence reads: CSARDRRQGGTEAFF. The CDR3 nucleotides read TGCAGTGCTAGAGATAGGCGGCAGGGGGGAACTGAAGCTTTCTTT.

This chain joins TRBV7-2 and TRBJ2-7, with D possibly matching TRBD2 (6 bases). V gave up 1 base and J gave up 9 bases, with 13 bases separating them. CDR1 is SGHTA, CDR2 FQGNSA, per germline. The CDR3 is 13 amino acids. The CDR3 DNA reads as TGTGCCAGCAGCTTAGAATATAGGCGGGGGCAGTACTTC. This codes for CASSLEYRRGQYF.

Only a few counts were recorded for this clonotype. CDR3 DNA sequence: TGTGCCAGCAGCCTACCATCGGATAATTCACCCCTCCACTTT. Its protein product is CASSLPSDNSPLHF. This chain joins TRBV7-9 and TRBJ1-6; D unresolved. The ends were cut back, 5 bases at V and 5 bases at J, with 10 bases in the middle. This CDR3 has 14 residues. CDR1 is SEHNR and CDR2 is FQNEAQ in the germline V gene (reference sequence).

A few counts support this clonotype. V usage is TRBV11-2 and J usage is TRBJ2-3; no clear D gene. This CDR3 is built from 12 residues. Trimming shortened V by 1 base and J by 14 bases, and 13 bases separated the two germline ends. In germline, CDR1 is SGHAT, CDR2 FQNNGV. CDR3 loop: CASSLVPPLAYF. The CDR3 DNA reads TGTGCCAGCAGCTTAGTGCCACCGCTGGCGTATTTT.